The clone carrying this T cell receptor beta chain was found a few times. The data derive from a study of shared clonotypes between healthy human individuals. Terminally differentiated effector memory CD45RA+ cells were excluded by CCR7 positive selection of CD45RO-negative cells. CDR3 length equals 14 residues. Germline values: CDR1 MGHRA, CDR2 YSYEKL. V was shortened by 3 bases and J by 7 bases, with 16 bases between the two germline ends. Each PCR replicate from the sorted subsets contained 150 to 250 ng DNA, which is some 30,000 T cell genomes. Method: immunoSEQ multiplex PCR; TCRdb's copy keeps in-frame clones and lacks some. Among about 2.1 million clones, just under 95% were seen once, and the ten largest hold over 1.5%.

This chain connects TRBV4-1 to TRBJ2-7, with D tentatively TRBD2 (6 bases). This sequence originates from a man younger than 35 in good health. Some clones in this sample may be carry-over from other donors' samples. Sequenced sample: naive CD8+ T cells from PBMCs. DNA for the CDR3: TGCGCCAGCAGCCAGGCGACTAGGGCGAGGGAGCAGTACTTC. Its translation: CASSQATRAREQYF.